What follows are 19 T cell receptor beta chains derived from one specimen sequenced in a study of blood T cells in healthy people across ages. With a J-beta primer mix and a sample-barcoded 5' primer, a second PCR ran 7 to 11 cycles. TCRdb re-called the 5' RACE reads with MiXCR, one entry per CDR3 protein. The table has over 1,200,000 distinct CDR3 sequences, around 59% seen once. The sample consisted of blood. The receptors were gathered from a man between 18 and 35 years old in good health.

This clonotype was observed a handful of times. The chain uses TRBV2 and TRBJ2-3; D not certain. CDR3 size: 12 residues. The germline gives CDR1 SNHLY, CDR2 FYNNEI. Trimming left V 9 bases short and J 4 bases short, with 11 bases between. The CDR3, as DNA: TGTGCCAGGCCTCTTCCCCCAGATACGCAGTATTTT. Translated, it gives CARPLPPDTQYF. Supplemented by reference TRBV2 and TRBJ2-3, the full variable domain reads EPEVTQTPSHQVTQMGQEVILRCVPISNHLYFYWYRQILGQKVEFLVSFYNNEISEKSEIFDDQFSVERPDGSNFTLKIRSTKLEDSAMYFCARPLPPDTQYFGPGTRLTVL.

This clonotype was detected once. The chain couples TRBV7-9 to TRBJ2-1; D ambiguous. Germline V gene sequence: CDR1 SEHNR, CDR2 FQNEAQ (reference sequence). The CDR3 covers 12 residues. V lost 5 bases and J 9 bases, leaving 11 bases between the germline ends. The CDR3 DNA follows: TGTGCCAGCAGCGCCAGAATGGGTGAGCAGTTCTTC. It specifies CASSARMGEQFF.

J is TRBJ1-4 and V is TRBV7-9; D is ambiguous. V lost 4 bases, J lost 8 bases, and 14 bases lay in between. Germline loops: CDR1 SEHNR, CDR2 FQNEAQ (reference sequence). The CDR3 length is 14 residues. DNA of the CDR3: TGTGCCAGCAGCTACGGGAACCAGGAAGAAAAACTGTTTTTT. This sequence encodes CASSYGNQEEKLFF.

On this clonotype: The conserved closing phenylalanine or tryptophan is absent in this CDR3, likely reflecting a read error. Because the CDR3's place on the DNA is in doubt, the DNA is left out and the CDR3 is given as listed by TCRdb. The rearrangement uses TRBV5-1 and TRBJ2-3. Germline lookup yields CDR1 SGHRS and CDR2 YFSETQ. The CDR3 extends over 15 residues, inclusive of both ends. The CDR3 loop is CASSFALSRTDTQSV.

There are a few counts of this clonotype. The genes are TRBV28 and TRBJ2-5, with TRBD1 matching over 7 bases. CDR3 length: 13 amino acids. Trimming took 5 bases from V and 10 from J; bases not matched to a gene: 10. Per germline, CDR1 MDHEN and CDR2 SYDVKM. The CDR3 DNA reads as TGTGCCAGCAGTCCGTGGGACAGTTGGGACCAGTACTTC. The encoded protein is CASSPWDSWDQYF.

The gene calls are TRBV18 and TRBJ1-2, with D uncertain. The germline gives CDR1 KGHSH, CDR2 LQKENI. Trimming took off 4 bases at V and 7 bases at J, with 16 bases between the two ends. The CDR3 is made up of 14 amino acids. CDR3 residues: CASSLQNSWSGYTF. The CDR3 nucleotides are TGTGCCAGCTCACTACAGAATTCCTGGAGTGGCTACACCTTC. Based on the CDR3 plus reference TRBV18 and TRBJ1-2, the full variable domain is NAGVMQNPRHLVRRRGQEARLRCSPMKGHSHVYWYRQLPEEGLKFMVYLQKENIIDESGMPKERFSAEFPKEGPSILRIQQVVRGDSAAYFCASSLQNSWSGYTFGSGTRLTVV.

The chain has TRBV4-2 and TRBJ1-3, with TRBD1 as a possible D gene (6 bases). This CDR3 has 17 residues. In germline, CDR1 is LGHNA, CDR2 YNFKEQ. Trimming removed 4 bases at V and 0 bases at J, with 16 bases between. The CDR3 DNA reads TGTGCCAGCAGCCTTGAGGGGGTCCTTAACTCTGGAAACACCATATATTTT. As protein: CASSLEGVLNSGNTIYF.

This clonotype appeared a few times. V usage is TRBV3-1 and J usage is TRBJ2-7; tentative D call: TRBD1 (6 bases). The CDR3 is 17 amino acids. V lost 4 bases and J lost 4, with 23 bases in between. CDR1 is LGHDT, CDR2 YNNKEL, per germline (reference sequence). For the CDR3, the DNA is TGTGCCAGCAGCCCTACCCGGAGCGCAGGGGAAAAGTACGAGCAGTACTTC. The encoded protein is CASSPTRSAGEKYEQYF.

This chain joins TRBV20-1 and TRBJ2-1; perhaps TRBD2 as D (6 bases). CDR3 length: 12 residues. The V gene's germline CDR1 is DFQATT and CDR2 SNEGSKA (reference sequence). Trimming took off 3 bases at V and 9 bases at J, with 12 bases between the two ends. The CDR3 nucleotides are TGCAGTGCTAGCGGGGGACGGAGTGAGCAGTTCTTC. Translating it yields CSASGGRSEQFF.

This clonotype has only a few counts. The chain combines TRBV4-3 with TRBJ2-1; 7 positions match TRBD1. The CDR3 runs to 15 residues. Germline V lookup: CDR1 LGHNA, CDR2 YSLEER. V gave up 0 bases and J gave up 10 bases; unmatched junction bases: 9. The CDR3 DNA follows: TGCGCCAGCAGCCAAGATTGGGACAGAGATGGAGAGCAGTTCTTC. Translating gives CASSQDWDRDGEQFF.

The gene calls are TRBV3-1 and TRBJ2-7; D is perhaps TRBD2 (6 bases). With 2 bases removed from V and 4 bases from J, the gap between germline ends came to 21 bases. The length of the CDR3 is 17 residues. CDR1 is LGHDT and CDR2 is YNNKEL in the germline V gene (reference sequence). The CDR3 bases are TGTGCCAGCAGCCAACTCCCCCTCAGCCGCGGGGAGTACGAGCAGTACTTC. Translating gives CASSQLPLSRGEYEQYF.

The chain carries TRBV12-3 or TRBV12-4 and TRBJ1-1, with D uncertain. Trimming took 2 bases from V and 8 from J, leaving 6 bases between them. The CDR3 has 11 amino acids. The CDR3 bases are TGTGCCAGCAGTTTACTCAGGGAAGCTTTCTTT. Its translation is CASSLLREAFF.

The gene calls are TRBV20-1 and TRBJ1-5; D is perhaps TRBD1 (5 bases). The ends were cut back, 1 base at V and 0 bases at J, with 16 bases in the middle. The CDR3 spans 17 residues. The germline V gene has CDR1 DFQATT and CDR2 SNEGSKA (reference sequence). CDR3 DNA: TGCAGTGCTAGAGGAGTCAGGGACCTTTATAGCAATCAGCCCCAGCATTTT. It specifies CSARGVRDLYSNQPQHF.

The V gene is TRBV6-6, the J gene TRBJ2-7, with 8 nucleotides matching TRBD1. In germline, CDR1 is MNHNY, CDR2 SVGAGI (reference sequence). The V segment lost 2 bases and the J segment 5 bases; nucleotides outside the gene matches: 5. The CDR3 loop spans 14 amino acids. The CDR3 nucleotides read TGTGCCAGCAGTTACGAGACAGGGGACCACGAGCAGTACTTC. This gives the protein CASSYETGDHEQYF.

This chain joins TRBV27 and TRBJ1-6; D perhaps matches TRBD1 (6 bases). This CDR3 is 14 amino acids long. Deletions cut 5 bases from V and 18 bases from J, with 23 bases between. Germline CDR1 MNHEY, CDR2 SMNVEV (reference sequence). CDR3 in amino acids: CASSVTGTLTPPHF. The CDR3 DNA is TGTGCCAGCAGTGTGACTGGGACACTCACACCACCCCACTTT.

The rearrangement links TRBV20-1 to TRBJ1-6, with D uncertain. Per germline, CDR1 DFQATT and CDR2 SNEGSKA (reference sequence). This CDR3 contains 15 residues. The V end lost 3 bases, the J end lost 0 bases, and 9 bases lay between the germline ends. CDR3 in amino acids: CSARARSSYNSPLHF. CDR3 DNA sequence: TGCAGTGCTAGGGCTAGGAGCTCCTATAATTCACCCCTCCACTTT.

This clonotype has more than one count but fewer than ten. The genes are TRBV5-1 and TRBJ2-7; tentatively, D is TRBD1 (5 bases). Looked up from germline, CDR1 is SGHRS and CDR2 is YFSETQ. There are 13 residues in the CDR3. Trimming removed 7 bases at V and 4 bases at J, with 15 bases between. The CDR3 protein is CASSRVSRYEQYF. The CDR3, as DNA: TGCGCCAGCTCCAGGGTCAGCCGTTACGAGCAGTACTTC.

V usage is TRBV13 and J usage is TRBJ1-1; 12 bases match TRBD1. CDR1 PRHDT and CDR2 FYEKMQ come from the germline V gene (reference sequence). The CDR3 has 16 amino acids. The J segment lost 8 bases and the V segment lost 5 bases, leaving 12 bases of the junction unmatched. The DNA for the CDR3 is TGTGCCAGCAGCGCAACCGGGACAGGGGGCAGTAGAGAAGCTTTCTTT. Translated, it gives CASSATGTGGSREAFF.

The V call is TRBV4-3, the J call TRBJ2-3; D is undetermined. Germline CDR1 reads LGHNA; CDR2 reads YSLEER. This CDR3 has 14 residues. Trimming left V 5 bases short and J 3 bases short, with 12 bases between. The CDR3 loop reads CASSARRWTDTQYF. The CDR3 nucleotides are TGCGCCAGCAGCGCCCGTCGCTGGACAGATACGCAGTATTTT.